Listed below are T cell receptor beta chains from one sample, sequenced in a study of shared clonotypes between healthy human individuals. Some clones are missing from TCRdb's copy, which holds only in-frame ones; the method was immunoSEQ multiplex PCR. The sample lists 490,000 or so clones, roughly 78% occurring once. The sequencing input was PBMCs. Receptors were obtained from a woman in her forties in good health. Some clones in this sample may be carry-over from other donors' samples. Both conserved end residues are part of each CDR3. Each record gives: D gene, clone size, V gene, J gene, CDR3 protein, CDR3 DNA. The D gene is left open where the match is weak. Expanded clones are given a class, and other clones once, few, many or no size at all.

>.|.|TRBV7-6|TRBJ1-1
CASSSATTGFGSEAFF
TGTGCCAGCAGCTCCGCAACTACAGGGTTTGGCTCTGAAGCTTTCTTT
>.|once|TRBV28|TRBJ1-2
CASSLSVYGYTF
TGTGCCAGCAGTTTATCTGTCTATGGCTACACCTTC
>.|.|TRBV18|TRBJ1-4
CASSQGRTPATNEKLFF
TGTGCCAGCTCACAGGGCCGAACCCCAGCAACTAATGAAAAACTGTTTTTT
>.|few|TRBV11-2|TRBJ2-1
CASSLGPGASYNEQFF
TGTGCCAGCAGCTTAGGTCCCGGGGCCTCCTACAATGAGCAGTTCTTC
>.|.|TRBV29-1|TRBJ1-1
CSGSRTQVNTEAFF
TGCAGCGGTTCCCGCACACAAGTGAACACTGAAGCTTTCTTT
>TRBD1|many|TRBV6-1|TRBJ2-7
CASGRKGTGAYEQYF
TGTGCCAGCGGTCGAAAGGGGACAGGGGCCTACGAGCAGTACTTC
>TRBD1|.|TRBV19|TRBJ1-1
CASSPRTGDEAFF
TGTGCCAGTAGTCCCAGGACAGGGGATGAAGCTTTCTTT
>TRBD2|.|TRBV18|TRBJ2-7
CASSLRSGSSYEQYF
TGTGCCAGCTCACTTCGTAGCGGGAGCTCCTACGAGCAGTACTTC
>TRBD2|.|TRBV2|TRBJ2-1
CGSRWAGGAGGQFF
TGTGGCTCCAGGTGGGCGGGAGGGGCCGGTGGGCAGTTCTTC
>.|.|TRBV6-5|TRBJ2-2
CASSQPLESGELFF
TGTGCCAGCAGTCAACCCCTAGAATCCGGGGAGCTGTTTTTT
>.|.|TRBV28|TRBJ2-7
CASSFHRTLYEQYF
TGTGCCAGCAGTTTTCACCGTACACTCTACGAGCAGTACTTC
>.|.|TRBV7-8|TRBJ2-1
CASSPGRDEQFF
TGTGCCAGCAGCCCTGGACGGGATGAGCAGTTCTTC
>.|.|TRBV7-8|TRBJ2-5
CASSALGGGPSQTQYF
TGTGCCAGCAGTGCCCTGGGGGGGGGCCCGTCTCAGACCCAGTACTTC
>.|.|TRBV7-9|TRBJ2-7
CASSQSSGLRGAEQYF
TGTGCCAGCAGCCAGTCTTCCGGCTTAAGAGGAGCCGAGCAGTACTTC
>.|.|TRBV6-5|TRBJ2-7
CASSAGDYEQYF
TGTGCCAGCAGTGCAGGGGACTACGAGCAGTACTTC
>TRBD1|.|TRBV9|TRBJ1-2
CASSVTGAAEGYTF
TGTGCCAGCAGCGTAACAGGGGCGGCTGAAGGCTACACCTTC
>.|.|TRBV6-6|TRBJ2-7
CASTADPYEQYF
TGTGCCAGCACTGCTGACCCCTACGAGCAGTACTTC
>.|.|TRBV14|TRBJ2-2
CASSQIGGNTGELFF
TGTGCCAGCAGCCAAATAGGGGGGAACACCGGGGAGCTGTTTTTT
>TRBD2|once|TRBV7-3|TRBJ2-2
CASSLSLAGGLAGELFF
TGTGCCAGCAGCTTAAGTCTCGCGGGAGGGCTGGCCGGGGAGCTGTTTTTT
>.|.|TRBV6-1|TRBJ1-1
CASRGAGPEAFF
TGTGCCAGCAGAGGGGCCGGGCCTGAAGCTTTCTTT
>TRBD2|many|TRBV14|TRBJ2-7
CASSQKRLAGVSEQYF
TGTGCCAGCAGCCAAAAAAGACTAGCGGGAGTGAGCGAGCAGTACTTC
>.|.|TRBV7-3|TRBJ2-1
CASSSGQTNEQFF
TGTGCCAGCAGCTCGGGGCAGACCAATGAGCAGTTCTTC
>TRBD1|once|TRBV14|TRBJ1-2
CASSPTGFGGYTF
TGTGCCAGCAGCCCGACAGGGTTTGGAGGCTACACCTTC
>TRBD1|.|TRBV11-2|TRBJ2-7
CASSFSTGGTGIRWEQYF
TGTGCCAGCAGCTTTTCGACAGGGGGCACTGGAATCCGTTGGGAGCAGTACTTC
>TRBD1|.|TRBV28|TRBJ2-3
CASSFWTGGTYTQYF
TGTGCCAGCAGTTTCTGGACAGGGGGCACGTATACGCAGTATTTT
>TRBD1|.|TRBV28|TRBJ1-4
CASSGQQGGGEKLFF
TGTGCCAGCAGTGGACAACAGGGGGGTGGTGAAAAACTGTTTTTT
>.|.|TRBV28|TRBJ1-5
CASSPQSAPRGNQPQHF
TGTGCCAGCAGCCCTCAATCCGCCCCCAGGGGCAATCAGCCCCAGCATTTT
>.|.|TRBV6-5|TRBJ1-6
CASSYSRGFGSPLHF
TGTGCCAGCAGTTACTCGCGAGGGTTCGGTTCACCCCTCCACTTT
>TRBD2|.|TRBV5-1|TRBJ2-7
CASTPTSGSFEQYF
TGCGCCAGCACTCCAACTAGCGGGAGCTTCGAGCAGTACTTC
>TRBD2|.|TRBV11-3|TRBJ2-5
CASSLGLAGVKETQYF
TGTGCCAGCAGCTTAGGACTAGCGGGAGTAAAAGAGACCCAGTACTTC
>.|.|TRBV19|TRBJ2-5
CASSPGGGRETQYF
TGTGCCAGTAGTCCCGGGGGTGGAAGAGAGACCCAGTACTTC
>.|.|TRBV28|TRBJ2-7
CASSPGVTSDEQYF
TGTGCCAGCAGCCCAGGGGTAACGTCGGACGAGCAGTACTTC
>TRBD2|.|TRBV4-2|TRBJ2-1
CASSQALTTSGSNEQFF
TGTGCCAGCAGCCAAGCACTCACGACTAGCGGGAGCAATGAGCAGTTCTTC
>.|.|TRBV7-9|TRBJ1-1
CASSLAGRGNTEAFF
TGTGCCAGCAGCTTAGCGGGCAGGGGGAACACTGAAGCTTTCTTT
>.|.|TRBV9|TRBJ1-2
CASSVGGPQGGYTF
TGTGCCAGCAGCGTCGGCGGGCCCCAAGGAGGCTACACCTTC
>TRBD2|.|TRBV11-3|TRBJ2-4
CASSRTSGRIKNIQYF
TGTGCCAGCAGCCGGACTAGCGGGAGGATAAAAAACATTCAGTACTTC
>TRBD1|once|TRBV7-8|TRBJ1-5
CASSLVDRGDQPQHF
TGTGCCAGCAGCTTAGTCGACAGGGGTGATCAGCCCCAGCATTTT
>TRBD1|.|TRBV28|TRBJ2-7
CASTKTGTGFYEQYF
TGTGCCAGCACTAAAACCGGGACAGGATTCTACGAGCAGTACTTC
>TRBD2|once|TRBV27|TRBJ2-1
CASSSLLREGLGNEQFF
TGTGCCAGCAGTTCCCTCTTGCGGGAGGGCCTGGGCAATGAGCAGTTCTTC
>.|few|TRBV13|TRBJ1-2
CASSRLAPDGGYTF
TGTGCCAGCAGCCGCTTAGCCCCTGATGGTGGCTACACCTTC
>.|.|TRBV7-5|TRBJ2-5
CARRSRHSGTNQETQYF
TGTGCCAGAAGATCGAGACATAGCGGGACCAATCAAGAGACCCAGTACTTC
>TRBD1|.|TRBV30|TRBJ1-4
CAWSDRGWGEKLFF
TGTGCCTGGAGTGACAGGGGATGGGGTGAAAAACTGTTTTTT
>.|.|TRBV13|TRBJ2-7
CASSPRQESYEQYF
TGTGCCAGCAGCCCGCGACAGGAATCCTACGAGCAGTACTTC